Listed below are T cell receptor beta chains from one sample, sequenced in a study of CD8+ T cells in alopecia areata. Profiling relied on immunoSEQ multiplex PCR, and the TCRdb table lists in-frame clones only, not all of them. The sample lists over 200,000 clones; approximately 61% were seen once. Sequencing was performed on CD4+ T cells sorted from blood, taken at week 0. Receptors were obtained from a human donor with alopecia areata. Both conserved end residues are part of each CDR3. D genes are given only for firm matches. Clone size is stated in some rows and not others, as once, few, many or a class when expanded.

J gene,V gene,clone size,D gene,CDR3 DNA,CDR3 protein
TRBJ2-6,TRBV5-1,-,-,TGCGCCAGCAGCAGGGGGGTCGCTGGGGCCAACGTCCTGACTTTC,CASSRGVAGANVLTF
TRBJ2-2,TRBV25-1,-,-,TGTGCCAGCATGGAGTCAGGGACCACCGGGGAGCTGTTTTTT,CASMESGTTGELFF
TRBJ1-2,TRBV29-1,few,-,TGCAGCGTTGAAGATCCGACCCGACCATATGGCTACACCTTC,CSVEDPTRPYGYTF
TRBJ2-6,TRBV7-9,-,TRBD2,TGTGCCAGCAGCCCAGAGAGCGGGGGCTCCGGGGCCAACGTCCTGACTTTC,CASSPESGGSGANVLTF
TRBJ2-1,TRBV11-2,-,-,TGTGCCAGCAGCTTGGGGGTAGGGGATGAGCAGTTCTTC,CASSLGVGDEQFF
TRBJ1-1,TRBV29-1,-,TRBD1,TGCAGCGGTACAAAACAGGGGTATTTGGACACTGAAGCTTTCTTT,CSGTKQGYLDTEAFF
TRBJ1-4,TRBV13,-,-,TGTGCCAGCAGCTTAGACAGGGACGGGGAAAAACTGTTTTTT,CASSLDRDGEKLFF
TRBJ2-2,TRBV29-1,few,-,TGCAGCGTTGAACCCTTGGGGGAGACCGAGCTGTTTTTT,CSVEPLGETELFF
TRBJ1-5,TRBV6-5,-,-,TGTGCCAGCAGTCACACACGCTACGATCAGCCCCAGCATTTT,CASSHTRYDQPQHF
TRBJ1-6,TRBV30,few,-,TGTGCCTGGAGAAGGGGTCGGTATAATTCACCCCTCCACTTT,CAWRRGRYNSPLHF
TRBJ1-1,TRBV30,-,TRBD1,TGTGCCTGGAGTCTCCTCGCCACAGGGGGCGCGGGGTCGGCTTTCTTT,CAWSLLATGGAGSAFF
TRBJ1-5,TRBV6-1,-,-,TGTGCCAGCAGTGACCTTGTGGCATCGGCTGTGGGTCAGCCCCAGCATTTT,CASSDLVASAVGQPQHF
TRBJ1-2,TRBV27,-,TRBD1,TGTGCCAGCAGTCGAACGGACAGGGGTGGTGGCTACACCTTC,CASSRTDRGGGYTF
TRBJ1-2,TRBV10-3,-,-,TGTGCCATCAGTGAGCTTGAGATATATGGCTACACCTTC,CAISELEIYGYTF
TRBJ2-1,TRBV28,-,TRBD2,TGTGCCAGCAGTTCGAGCGGGGCCTATGAGCAGTTCTTC,CASSSSGAYEQFF
TRBJ1-2,TRBV30,-,-,TGTGCCTGGACCCTTCGGGGGGGCCCTAACTATGGCTACACCTTC,CAWTLRGGPNYGYTF
TRBJ2-1,TRBV11-2,few,-,TGTGCCAGCAGCAACGGGCCGGGGGAGTTCTTC,CASSNGPGEFF
TRBJ2-7,TRBV6-1,-,-,TGTGCCAGCGAGGGAACAGTCCACGAGCAGTACTTC,CASEGTVHEQYF
TRBJ1-2,TRBV14,few,-,TGTGCCAGCAGCCAAGGGTGGCAGAACTATGGCTACACCTTC,CASSQGWQNYGYTF
TRBJ2-7,TRBV2,once,-,TGTGCCAGCAGCTCCCAGGGGTCCTACGAGCAGTACTTC,CASSSQGSYEQYF
TRBJ1-3,TRBV14,-,-,TGTGCCAGCAGCTTGAGCTCTGGAAACACCATATATTTT,CASSLSSGNTIYF
TRBJ1-1,TRBV29-1,-,-,TGCAGCGTTGAAATTCGTAGCAAGAACACTGAAGCTTTCTTT,CSVEIRSKNTEAFF
TRBJ2-7,TRBV4-1,-,TRBD1,TGCGCCAGCAGCCAACCGGGACAGAACGGCGAGCAGTACTTC,CASSQPGQNGEQYF
TRBJ2-7,TRBV7-9,medium-sized,-,TGTGCCAGCAGCCTCGGGACTGATGGACGGCAGTACTTC,CASSLGTDGRQYF
TRBJ2-2,TRBV5-4,-,-,TGTGCCAGCAGCTTGGTGGATTCCGGGGAGCTGTTTTTT,CASSLVDSGELFF
TRBJ2-7,TRBV23-1,once,-,TGCGCCAGCAGTGGGACCGGGACCCCGGCCCACTACGAGCAGTACTTC,CASSGTGTPAHYEQYF
TRBJ1-2,TRBV5-6,-,TRBD1,TGTGCCAGCATCATGGGAGGGACAGGGGGATTTGGCTACACCTTC,CASIMGGTGGFGYTF
TRBJ2-1,TRBV5-1,few,TRBD2,TGCGCCAGCAGCTCCGGTAGCGGGAGGACCTACAATGAGCAGTTCTTC,CASSSGSGRTYNEQFF
TRBJ1-1,TRBV29-1,-,-,TGCAGCGTTGGAGGGGCCGAGGTAAAAGCTTTCTTT,CSVGGAEVKAFF
TRBJ2-5,TRBV18,-,-,TGTGCCAGCTCACCTACAGAAGAGACCCAGTACTTC,CASSPTEETQYF
TRBJ2-3,TRBV30,once,TRBD2,TGTGCCTGGAGTGACGCAGAGGCATGGACTAGCGGGATCACAGATACGCAGTATTTT,CAWSDAEAWTSGITDTQYF
TRBJ2-5,TRBV9,few,-,TGTGCCAGCAGCCCAGGATATAGCGGAACTCAAGAGACCCAGTACTTC,CASSPGYSGTQETQYF
TRBJ2-5,TRBV11-2,-,-,TGTGCCAGCAGCCCGCGGTCGTCCGCCCAAGAGACCCAGTACTTC,CASSPRSSAQETQYF
TRBJ2-3,TRBV30,-,-,TGTGCCTGGAGTCTGAAACAAAGCACAGATACGCAGTATTTT,CAWSLKQSTDTQYF
TRBJ2-1,TRBV7-8,-,TRBD2,TGTGCCAGCAGCTTACTTCCCGCTAGCGGGAGGGGAAGCAACAATGAGCAGTTCTTC,CASSLLPASGRGSNNEQFF
TRBJ2-1,TRBV30,once,-,TGTGCCTGGAGTCAAGTTTGGAACAATGAGCAGTTCTTC,CAWSQVWNNEQFF
TRBJ1-1,TRBV2,few,-,TGTGCCAGCAGTGACATACAGAACACTGAAGCTTTCTTT,CASSDIQNTEAFF
TRBJ1-2,TRBV5-1,-,-,TGCGCCAGCAGCCTAAGGACCGATGACTATGGCTACACCTTC,CASSLRTDDYGYTF
TRBJ1-1,TRBV5-1,-,TRBD1,TGCGCCACCCGAACAGGGGACAGGAACACTGAAGCTTTCTTT,CATRTGDRNTEAFF
TRBJ2-7,TRBV30,-,TRBD1,TGTGCCTGGAGGACAGGGGCCCACGAGCAGTACTTC,CAWRTGAHEQYF
TRBJ2-7,TRBV30,-,TRBD2,TGTGCCTGGATCGGACTAGCGGGAGCCCAGGAGCAGTACTTC,CAWIGLAGAQEQYF